This T cell receptor beta chain was documented in a study of shared clonotypes between healthy human individuals (dated by TCRdb to 2019 to 2021). Study-wide context: Three men and two women, aged 18 to 49 years, made up the cohort. To estimate repertoire size and how much clonotypes are shared between individuals, the study performed deep sequencing of blood TCR repertoires from 4 to 6 healthy adults. Different laboratories and diverse techniques were used to prepare libraries and sequence TCR repertoires, to increase sequencing depth and limit assay-specific biases. Leukapheresis yielded between about 0.85 and 9 billion PBMCs per donor. For each donor, three plates each were used for CD4 naive and CD4 memory, two plates were used for CD8 naive, and one plate was used for CD8 memory.

Healthy HIV-negative adults with no recently reported acute infections or vaccinations were included as donors. Only Caucasian adults living in Nashville, Tennessee, USA were represented among the donors. CD8 memory samples were composed of magnetically selected CD45RO+ cells combined with CCR7-negative CD45RA+ effector memory (TemRA) cells. Blood was collected by leukapheresis, and PBMCs were isolated by Ficoll-Histopaque density gradient centrifugation and then cryopreserved in liquid nitrogen vapor phase. Analytical flow cytometry was used to check the purity and quantity of every magnetically sorted T cell population. Each sorted fraction had its genomic DNA isolated and then quantified by UV absorbance on a Nanodrop 2000c. According to the germline V gene, CDR1 reads SQVTM and CDR2 reads ANQGSEA. V has 6 bases trimmed and J has 7 bases trimmed; junction bases matching no gene number 14. From its cysteine to its phenylalanine, the CDR3 spans 15 amino acids. Left in the record is the CDR3 DNA by itself, 45 bases read in frame from the first base.

This clone was found once. Its recognized antigen is unknown. Within one base of it there is no much larger clone, and no base qualities were kept. Using the deep immunoSEQ assay, multiplex PCR amplified TCR CDR3 regions from genomic DNA. Genomic DNA extracted from each cell subset was distributed evenly over all wells of several immunoSEQ 96-well plates, and each plate served as one replicate. Each replicate PCR for sorted subsets received about 200 ng genomic DNA, equal to tens of thousands of T cell genomes. Purified libraries were quantified with a Qubit 3.0 fluorometer, sized on a Bioanalyzer 2100, and re-quantified with the KAPA Library Quantification kit. A separate single-read 150-cycle Illumina NextSeq 550 flow cell was used to sequence each immunoSEQ 96-well plate. On the study's bioinformatics: Because the immunoSEQ output included only junctional sequences and no quality scores, the filtering could not be the same as the filtering used for full-length reads. To assign V/J genes and CDR3, sequences were annotated using PyIR, a Python wrapper for IgBLAST v1.9, with IMGT germline references. Reads were removed for weak V/J assignments (E-value above 1e-6), missing CDR3, stop codons, out-of-frame junctions, or ambiguous translated residues. V3J clonotypes were defined by identical inferred V gene, J gene, and CDR3 amino acid sequence. Percentage overlap between repertoires was calculated by dividing the number of shared unique clonotypes by the size of the smaller repertoire. Three approaches were used to assess repertoire richness: RTK rarefaction, the Chao1 estimator, and Recon v2.1 estimates of unobserved clonotypes. For all TCRbeta clonotypes obtained by the gDNA method from a handful of donors, generation probabilities were computed with OLGA. This is the immuneACCESS table as TCRdb keeps it, with only in-frame sequences that have V and J called. A part of the clones is gone; compared with another copy, unresolved V genes explain less than half, and the rest is unexplained. V, J and clone size were drawn from that table, and D and trimming were deduced from the DNA. For this sample the table gives 100,000 or so clones, of which around 71% were detected only once. The ten largest clones add up to more than 20% of the sample.

General findings and caveats noted by the study authors: Based on pairwise subsampling, the degree of clonotype sharing among donors was expected to be affected by sequencing depth. Because the study included a small number of donors, the genetic and exposure-history diversity represented was limited. About 5% of naive CD4, around 4% of naive CD8, around 2.3% of memory CD4, and 0.4% of memory CD8 clonotypes were shared across several donors. Naive subsets generally had larger estimated clonotype richness than memory subsets did. Compared with non-shared clonotypes, the clonotypes found in all four sorted-subset donors had higher generation probabilities. Rarefaction of sorted-subset datasets indicated incomplete sequencing despite the large sequencing depth. Sampling was restricted to blood, and TCR repertoires in tissue are likely to differ from TCR repertoires in blood.

The chain is made from TRBV29-1 and TRBJ2-1, with TRBD1 matching 8 junction bases. The TCR comes from a woman under 40 in good health. Sequencing input: memory CD8+ T cells sorted from blood. The label giving this sample's cell subset or site can be read as: CD45RO+ cells pooled with CCR7-negative TemRA cells. The CDR3 region has the sequence CSVSHQGASFNEQFF. The sequence in DNA is TGCAGCGTATCCCACCAGGGGGCGAGTTTTAATGAGCAGTTCTTC.